This is a list of T cell receptor beta chains from one sample in a study of blood T cell repertoires in COVID-19. Sequencing used immunoSEQ multiplex PCR; TCRdb keeps in-frame clones, though not all of them. Of 200,000 to 250,000 clones in the sample, around 90% are singletons; the top ten hold roughly 2.5%. The sequencing sample was made of PBMCs or T cells enriched from blood (not recorded which). The receptors stem from a woman in her thirties who had recovered from COVID-19. CDR3s include the opening cysteine and the closing phenylalanine or tryptophan. The order of the fields is clone size, V gene, J gene, CDR3 protein. Clone size is shown for a subset of rows, as once, few, many or a class of expanded clone.

many,TRBV18,TRBJ1-1,CASSPLGQDNEAFF
once,TRBV7-2,TRBJ1-3,CASSLVGGMSGNTIYF
-,TRBV3-1/TRBV3-2,TRBJ2-5,CASRGTAQETQYF
-,TRBV19,TRBJ1-1,CASRRGNTEAFF
-,TRBV6-1,TRBJ1-2,CASSEAGGARGYTF
-,TRBV19,TRBJ1-5,CASSIYRGEPQHF
-,TRBV7-9,TRBJ2-7,CASSLQGGQYF
-,TRBV19,TRBJ1-6,CASSGQGPSPLHF
-,TRBV9,TRBJ2-1,CASSVGRSTYNEQFF
-,TRBV7-9,TRBJ1-1,CASSASQGSLLNTEAFF
-,TRBV5-1,TRBJ2-7,CASSLGSGGMSSYEQYF
-,TRBV10-3,TRBJ2-3,CAIGRTGDTDTQYF
-,TRBV10-3,TRBJ1-2,CAISEQGQNYGYTF
-,TRBV29-1,TRBJ2-3,CSVGWGGGAVDTQYF
few,TRBV2,TRBJ1-4,CASSELRTGAKLFF
-,TRBV23-1,TRBJ1-2,CASGRPRDKGYGYTF
-,TRBV4-3,TRBJ2-1,CASSQEATSGGIWYNEQFF
-,TRBV5-1,TRBJ1-6,CASSPISSRGGNSPLHF
-,TRBV15,TRBJ2-5,CATSLVGGQETQYF
-,TRBV5-6,TRBJ1-1,CASSWGVGNTEAFF
-,TRBV6-2/TRBV6-3,TRBJ1-6,CASSPTGVTSPLHF
-,TRBV18,TRBJ2-7,CASSRIGLAGAFSYEQYF
-,TRBV5-7,TRBJ2-1,CASSWRSYNEQFF
-,TRBV7-9,TRBJ2-3,CASSTLAGWWADTQYF
once,TRBV7-8,TRBJ1-1,CASSPATGHFRNEAFF
-,TRBV9,TRBJ1-6,CASSVGDRPSSPLHF
-,TRBV4-3,TRBJ2-1,CASSQASWGGPLFF
-,TRBV29-1,TRBJ2-1,CSVNPQEQFF
-,TRBV15,TRBJ2-7,CATSTSLAGFYEQYF
-,TRBV4-2,TRBJ1-6,CASSQGQGNGSPLHF
-,TRBV2,TRBJ2-5,CASMGLAGVGETQYF
-,TRBV7-2,TRBJ1-2,CASSLRVQGSNYGYTF
-,TRBV7-2,TRBJ2-7,CASSLGGLGYEQYF
-,TRBV9,TRBJ2-5,CASSVGLVVDPETQYF
-,TRBV5-6,TRBJ1-5,CASSLMSGAINQPQHF
few,TRBV7-2,TRBJ1-1,CASSLHGAGTEAFF
-,TRBV13,TRBJ2-2,CASSPVYTGELFF
-,TRBV9,TRBJ1-1,CASSVVGGRGSEAFF
-,TRBV29-1,TRBJ2-2,CSVEGQGARTGELFF
-,TRBV6-2/TRBV6-3,TRBJ2-1,CASSSRLGGDEQFF
-,TRBV15,TRBJ1-1,CATSRGYSMNTEAFF
once,TRBV5-6,TRBJ1-4,CASSLRQGSRNEKLFF
-,TRBV29-1,TRBJ2-7,CSVSRDTDEQYF
-,TRBV10-3,TRBJ1-5,CATSGTGGNQPQHF
-,TRBV4-3,TRBJ2-1,CASRRTSGGDNEQFF
-,TRBV5-5,TRBJ2-7,CASSLAGGRNEQYF
-,TRBV6-1,TRBJ2-5,CASREAGAGETQYF
once,TRBV4-1,TRBJ1-2,CASSQVPLWAVYYGYTF
once,TRBV6-4,TRBJ2-2,CASSIGENTGELFF
-,TRBV11-2,TRBJ2-7,CASSPSPGLRYEQYF
few,TRBV6-5,TRBJ1-2,CATTPTGINGYTF
-,TRBV11-2,TRBJ2-1,CASSLPSGGANEQFF
-,TRBV15,TRBJ1-2,CATSSPTGGDYGYTF
-,TRBV12-3/TRBV12-4,TRBJ1-2,CASSFTRGYGYTF
-,TRBV18,TRBJ1-3,CASSPQLYSRPGNTIYF
-,TRBV19,TRBJ1-6,CASSPLEAGAPSPLHF
-,TRBV6-5,TRBJ1-4,CASSWTGGLEKLFF
-,TRBV19,TRBJ1-1,CASSIDKANTEAFF
-,TRBV9,TRBJ2-7,CASSRYHRDEQYF
-,TRBV6-5,TRBJ1-6,CASSLQGAYNSPLHF